This T cell receptor beta chain was identified during a study of beta chain features in type 1 diabetes (dated 2018 in TCRdb). Background on the whole study: No differences in mean age, gender distribution, total cell number or subset yield were found between patients and healthy donors. Whereas all 30 or so donors provided naive and central memory subsets, regulatory and stem cell-like memory subsets were isolated from just 8 patients and roughly 8 healthy donors. Across all samples, about 110 million sorted cells were examined, and cell number per subset correlated strongly with RNA yield. In the study, TCRB repertoires of sorted circulating CD4+ T cell subsets from recently diagnosed type 1 diabetes patients were compared with those of matched healthy donors.

What the work shows at the level of the full study, not this receptor alone: Shorter templates might have been favored by PCR, but patient and control samples were amplified and corrected together, so both groups would have been affected equally by any skew. A moderate but significant shortening of TCRB CDR3 length was observed in type 1 diabetes patients in all four CD4+ subsets. Sequencing cDNA rather than genomic DNA could over-represent highly expressing activated cells, although activation and CD3 levels did not differ between groups. The naive, central memory and regulatory TCRB repertoires appeared to resemble one another more closely among patients than among healthy donors. Patients with type 1 diabetes made fewer insertions and deleted more nucleotides at VDJ recombination sites, implying thymic rearrangement abnormalities. Because the HLA sub-analyses included only small numbers of individuals, any influence of HLA type on TCRB rearrangement was left unresolved.

The High Capacity cDNA Reverse Transcription Kit was used to reverse transcribe all of the isolated RNA, meaning that expressed TCRB transcripts were what got sequenced. Deep immunoSEQ sequencing was performed on naive, central memory and regulatory T cell samples, with an average of roughly 3.6 million total reads per sample. After sorted cells were lysed in RLT buffer, RNA was extracted with DNase-treated RNeasy Micro or Mini kits, with the choice depending on cell number. To prevent cross-contamination, each cell subset was processed individually, whereas patient and healthy donor samples were processed jointly. TCRB sequences were amplified from cDNA with the immunoSEQ multiplex PCR, producing 87-bp fragments spanning the CDR3 region. Sequencing of the amplicons was performed on the Illumina HiSeq platform. In the authors' own workflow: PCR bias was computationally corrected using synthetic template baselines, reads within Hamming distance 2 were collapsed, and singletons that could not be merged were discarded. Reads were aligned against IMGT to assign V, D and J genes, CDR3 length and insertions or deletions at six rearrangement sites. Clonotype counts were normalized to sorted cell number within each subset before computing true diversity and Gini coefficients with the tcR R package. Repertoire sharing was quantified using the overlap coefficient calculated on TCRB nucleotide sequences. As a proxy for the pre-selection repertoire, out-of-frame TCRB sequences from naive cells were analyzed. This is the immuneACCESS table as TCRdb keeps it, with only in-frame sequences that have V and J called. A part of the clones is gone; compared with another copy, unresolved V genes explain less than half, and the rest is unexplained. The V and J calls and clone size were taken over from that table, and D and trimming were inferred from the DNA. The sample data list under 300,000 clones, and around 24% of these were observed just once. Clones ranked in the top ten supply 0.012% of the sample.

Reading from cysteine to phenylalanine, the CDR3 counts 16 amino acids. Only CDR3 DNA remains: 48 bases, in frame from the first base. Reading the germline V gene gives CDR1 MGHRA and CDR2 YSYEKL. V was cut back by 1 base and J by 1 base, leaving a gap of 13 bases between them. A single peripheral blood draw of approximately 0.11 L on average was collected from each donor into heparinised tubes. Using a panel that included CD45RO, CCR7, CD25, CD127, CD95 and CD27, naive, central memory, regulatory and stem cell-like memory CD4+ T cells were sorted on a BD FACSAria II. Every sorted population had a purity above 95%. PBMCs were isolated immediately by Lymphoprep density gradient centrifugation and stained directly without culture. Samples were stained and sorted in pairs, with one healthy donor and one patient per experiment, so that batch effects were minimized. This clone was found a few times. Its antigen is still unknown. Base qualities are not at hand, and no much larger clone is one base apart.

Sequenced input: naive CD4+ T cells from blood. Explained via the paper, the cell subset or site label denotes: true naive CD4+ T cells. This TCR was sampled from a woman in her 30s with type 1 diabetes. Recombination linked TRBV4-1 to TRBJ1-1; confidence is insufficient to name the D gene. The CDR3 reads CASSQVAGRSNTEAFF. Here is the DNA: TGCGCCAGCAGCCAAGTCGCAGGCAGGTCGAACACTGAAGCTTTCTTT.